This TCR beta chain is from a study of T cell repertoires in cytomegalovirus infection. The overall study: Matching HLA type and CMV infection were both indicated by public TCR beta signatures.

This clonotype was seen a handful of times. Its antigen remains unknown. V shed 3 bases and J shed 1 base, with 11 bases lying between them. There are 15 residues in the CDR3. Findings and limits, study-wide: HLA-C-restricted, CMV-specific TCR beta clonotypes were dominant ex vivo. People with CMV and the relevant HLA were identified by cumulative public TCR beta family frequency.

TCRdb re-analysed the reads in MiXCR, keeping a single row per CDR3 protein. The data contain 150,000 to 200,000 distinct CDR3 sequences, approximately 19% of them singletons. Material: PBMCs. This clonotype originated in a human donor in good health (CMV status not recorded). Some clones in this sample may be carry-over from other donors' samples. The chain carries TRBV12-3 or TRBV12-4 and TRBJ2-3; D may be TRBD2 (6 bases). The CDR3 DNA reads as TGTGCCAGCAGTTTTGACACGGGGGGCACAGATACGCAGTATTTT. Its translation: CASSFDTGGTDTQYF.